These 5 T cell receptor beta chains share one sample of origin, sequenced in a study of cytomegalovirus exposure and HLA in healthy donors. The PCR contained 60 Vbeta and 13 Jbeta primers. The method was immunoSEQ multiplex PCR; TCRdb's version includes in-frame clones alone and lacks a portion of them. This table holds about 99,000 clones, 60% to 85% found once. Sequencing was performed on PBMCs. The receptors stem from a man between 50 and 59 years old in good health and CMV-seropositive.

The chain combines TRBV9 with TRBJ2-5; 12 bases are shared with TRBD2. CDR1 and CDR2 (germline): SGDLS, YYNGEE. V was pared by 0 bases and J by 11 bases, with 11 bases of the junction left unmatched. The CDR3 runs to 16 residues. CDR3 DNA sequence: TGTGCCAGCAGCGTAGGGGCTAGCGGGAGGGCCGGGGAGCAGTACTTC. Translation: CASSVGASGRAGEQYF.

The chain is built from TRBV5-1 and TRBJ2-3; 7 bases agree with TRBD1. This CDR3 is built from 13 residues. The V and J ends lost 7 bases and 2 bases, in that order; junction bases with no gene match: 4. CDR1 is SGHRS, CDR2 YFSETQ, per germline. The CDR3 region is CASAGQVTDTQYF. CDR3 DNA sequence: TGCGCCAGCGCTGGACAGGTCACAGATACGCAGTATTTT. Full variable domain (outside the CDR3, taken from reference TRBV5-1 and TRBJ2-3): KAGVTQTPRYLIKTRGQQVTLSCSPISGHRSVSWYQQTPGQGLQFLFEYFSETQRNKGNFPGRFSGRQFSNSRSEMNVSTLELGDSALYLCASAGQVTDTQYFGPGTRLTVL.

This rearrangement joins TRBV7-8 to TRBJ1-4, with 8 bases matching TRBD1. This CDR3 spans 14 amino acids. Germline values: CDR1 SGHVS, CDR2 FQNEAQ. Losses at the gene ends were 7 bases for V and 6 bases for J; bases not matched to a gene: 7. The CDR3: CASTLQGEDEKLFF. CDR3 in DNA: TGTGCCAGCACCCTACAGGGGGAAGATGAAAAACTGTTTTTT. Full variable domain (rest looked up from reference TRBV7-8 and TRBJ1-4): GAGVSQSPRYKVAKRGQDVALRCDPISGHVSLFWYQQALGQGPEFLTYFQNEAQLDKSGLPSDRFFAERPEGSVSTLKIQRTQQEDSAVYLCASTLQGEDEKLFFGSGTQLSVL.

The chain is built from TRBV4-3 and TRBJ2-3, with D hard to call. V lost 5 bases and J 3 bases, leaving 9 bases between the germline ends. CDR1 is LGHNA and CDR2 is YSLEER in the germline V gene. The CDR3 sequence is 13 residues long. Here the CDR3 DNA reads TGCGCCAGCAGCTCCCCTGAGACAGATACGCAGTATTTT. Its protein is CASSSPETDTQYF.

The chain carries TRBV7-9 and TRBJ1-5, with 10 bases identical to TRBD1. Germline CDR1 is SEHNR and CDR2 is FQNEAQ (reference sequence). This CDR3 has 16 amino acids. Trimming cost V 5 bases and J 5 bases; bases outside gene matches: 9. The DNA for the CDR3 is TGTGCCAGCAGCCCAGAGTTCGGGACAGGGGATCAGCCCCAGCATTTT. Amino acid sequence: CASSPEFGTGDQPQHF. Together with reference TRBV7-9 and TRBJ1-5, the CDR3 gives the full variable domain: DTGVSQNPRHKITKRGQNVTFRCDPISEHNRLYWYRQTLGQGPEFLTYFQNEAQLEKSRLLSDRFSAERPKGSFSTLEIQRTEQGDSAMYLCASSPEFGTGDQPQHFGDGTRLSIL.